This T cell receptor (beta chain) was observed in a study of T cells after somatic rescue of genetic block (dated by TCRdb to the early 2020s). Looking at the study overall: What the study looked at was long-term robustness, specifically in a T-cell system that came about through somatic rescue of a genetic block in T-cell development.

On this clone: The specificity of this receptor is unknown. No qualities accompany the bases; no much larger clone lies one base away.

Preparation of the library involved the immunoSEQ multiplex PCR assay. TCRdb obtained this table from immuneACCESS and retained in-frame rearrangements with V and J assigned. These tables miss some clones; where compared with another copy, unresolved V genes account for less than half of the shortfall, and the remainder is unexplained. In all, the sample holds 85,000 to 100,000 clones, and over 80% of those were seen once. Around 1.5% of the sample lies in the top ten. From the cysteine up to the phenylalanine, the CDR3 has a length of 14 residues. Only the CDR3 portion is preserved as DNA: 42 bases, with reading frame beginning at the first base. For CDR1 and CDR2, the germline V gene lists MNHEY and SVGAGI. The junction carries 13 bases between V and J, which are trimmed by 6 bases and 1 base respectively.

The material sequenced was peripheral blood mononuclear cells (PBMCs). This TCR came from a woman between 18 and 29 years old. The V gene is TRBV6-5 and the J gene is TRBJ2-7; the D region is possibly TRBD1 or TRBD2, each matching across 5 bases. The nucleotide sequence is TGTGCCAGCAGCCGGGACGTCGGATCCTACGAGCAGTACTTC. It specifies CASSRDVGSYEQYF.